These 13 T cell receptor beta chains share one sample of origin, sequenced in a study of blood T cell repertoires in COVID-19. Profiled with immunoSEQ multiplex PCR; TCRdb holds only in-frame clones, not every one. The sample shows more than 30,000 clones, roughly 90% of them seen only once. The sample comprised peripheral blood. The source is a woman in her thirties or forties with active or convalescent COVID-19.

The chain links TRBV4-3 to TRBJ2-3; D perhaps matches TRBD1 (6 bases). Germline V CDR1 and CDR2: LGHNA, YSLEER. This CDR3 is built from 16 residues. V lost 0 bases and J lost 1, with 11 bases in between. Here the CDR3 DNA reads TGCGCCAGCAGCCAAGATCAGGGGTACGGCACAGATACGCAGTATTTT. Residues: CASSQDQGYGTDTQYF.

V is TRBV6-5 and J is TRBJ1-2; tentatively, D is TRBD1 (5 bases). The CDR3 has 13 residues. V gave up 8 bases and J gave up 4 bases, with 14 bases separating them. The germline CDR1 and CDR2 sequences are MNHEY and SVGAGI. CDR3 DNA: TGTGCCAGCCGGGGGGACGTCTTCTATGGCTACACCTTC. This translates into CASRGDVFYGYTF.

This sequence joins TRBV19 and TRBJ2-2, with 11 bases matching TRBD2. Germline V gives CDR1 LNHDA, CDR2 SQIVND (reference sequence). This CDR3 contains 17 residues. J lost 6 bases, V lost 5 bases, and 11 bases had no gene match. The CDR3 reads CASSPLGSGGAPGELFF. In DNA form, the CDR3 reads TGTGCCAGTAGTCCCCTCGGTAGCGGGGGGGCCCCCGGGGAGCTGTTTTTT.

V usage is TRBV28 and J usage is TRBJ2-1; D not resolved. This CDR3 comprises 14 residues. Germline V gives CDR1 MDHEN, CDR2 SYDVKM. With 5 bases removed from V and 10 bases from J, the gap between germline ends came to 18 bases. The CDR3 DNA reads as TGTGCCAGCAGTCCGCCCGACTGGTCATTGGAGCAGTTCTTC. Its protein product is CASSPPDWSLEQFF.

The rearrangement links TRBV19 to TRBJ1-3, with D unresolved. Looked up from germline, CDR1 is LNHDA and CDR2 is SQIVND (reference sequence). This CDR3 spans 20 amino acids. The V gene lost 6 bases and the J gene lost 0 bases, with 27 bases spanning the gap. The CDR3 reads CASSLGAETPVSSSGNTIYF. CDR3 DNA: TGTGCCAGTAGCCTAGGAGCCGAGACTCCCGTAAGTTCCTCTGGAAACACCATATATTTT.

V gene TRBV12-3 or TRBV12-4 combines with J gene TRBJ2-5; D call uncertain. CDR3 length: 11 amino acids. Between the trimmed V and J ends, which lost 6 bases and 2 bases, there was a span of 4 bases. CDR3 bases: TGTGCCAGCAGCCTACAAGAGACCCAGTACTTC. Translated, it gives CASSLQETQYF.

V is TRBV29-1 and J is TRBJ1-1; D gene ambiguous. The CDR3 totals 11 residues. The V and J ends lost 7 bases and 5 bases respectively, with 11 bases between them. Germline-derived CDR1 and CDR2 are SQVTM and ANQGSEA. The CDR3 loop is CSAGERTEAFF. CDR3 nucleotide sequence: TGCAGCGCCGGGGAGCGGACTGAAGCTTTCTTT.

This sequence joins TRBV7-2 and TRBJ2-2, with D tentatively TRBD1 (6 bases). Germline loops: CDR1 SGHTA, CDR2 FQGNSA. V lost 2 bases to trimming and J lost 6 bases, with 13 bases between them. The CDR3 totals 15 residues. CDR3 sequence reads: CASSLRAGDAGELFF. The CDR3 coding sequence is TGTGCCAGCAGCTTACGGGCAGGGGATGCCGGGGAGCTGTTTTTT.

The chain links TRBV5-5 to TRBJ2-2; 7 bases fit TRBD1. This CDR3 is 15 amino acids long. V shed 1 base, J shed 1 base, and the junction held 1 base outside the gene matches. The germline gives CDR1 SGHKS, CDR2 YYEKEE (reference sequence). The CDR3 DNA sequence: TGTGCCAGCAGCTTGAGGACAGGGAACACCGGGGAGCTGTTTTTT. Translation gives CASSLRTGNTGELFF.

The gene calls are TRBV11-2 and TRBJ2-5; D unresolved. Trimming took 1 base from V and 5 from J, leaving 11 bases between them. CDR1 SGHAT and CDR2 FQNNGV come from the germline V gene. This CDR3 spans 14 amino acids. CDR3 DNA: TGTGCCAGCAGCTTAGGTGGCCAGTTGGAGACCCAGTACTTC. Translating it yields CASSLGGQLETQYF.

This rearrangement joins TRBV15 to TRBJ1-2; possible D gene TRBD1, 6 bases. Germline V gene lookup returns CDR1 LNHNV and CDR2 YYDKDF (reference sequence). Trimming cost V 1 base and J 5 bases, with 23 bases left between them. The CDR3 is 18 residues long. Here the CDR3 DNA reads TGTGCCACCAGCAGAGGAATAAGGGGGAGCCCGGGAATGTATGGCTACACCTTC. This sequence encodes CATSRGIRGSPGMYGYTF.

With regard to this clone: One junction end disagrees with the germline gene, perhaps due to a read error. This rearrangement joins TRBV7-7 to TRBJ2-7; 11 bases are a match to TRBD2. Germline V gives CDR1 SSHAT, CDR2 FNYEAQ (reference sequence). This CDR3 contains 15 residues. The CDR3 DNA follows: TGTGCTAGCAGCTTAGCGGGACTAGCGGCATACGAGCAGTACTTC. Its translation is CASSLAGLAAYEQYF.

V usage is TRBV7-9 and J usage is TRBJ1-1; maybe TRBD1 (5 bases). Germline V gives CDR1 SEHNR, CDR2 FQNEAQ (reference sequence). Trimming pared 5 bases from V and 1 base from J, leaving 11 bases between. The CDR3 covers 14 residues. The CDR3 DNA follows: TGTGCCAGCAGCCCCGGACACCCGAACACTGAAGCTTTCTTT. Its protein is CASSPGHPNTEAFF.